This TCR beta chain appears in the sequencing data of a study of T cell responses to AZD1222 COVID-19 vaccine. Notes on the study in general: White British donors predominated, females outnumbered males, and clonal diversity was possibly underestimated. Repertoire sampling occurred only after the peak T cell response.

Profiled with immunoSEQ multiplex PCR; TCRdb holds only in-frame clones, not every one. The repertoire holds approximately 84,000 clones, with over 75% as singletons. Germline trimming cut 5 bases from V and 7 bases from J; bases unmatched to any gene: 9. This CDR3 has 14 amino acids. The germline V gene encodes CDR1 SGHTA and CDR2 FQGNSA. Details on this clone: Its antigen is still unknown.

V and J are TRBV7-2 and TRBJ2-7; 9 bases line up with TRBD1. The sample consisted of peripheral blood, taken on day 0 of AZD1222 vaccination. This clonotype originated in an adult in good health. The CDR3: CASSKPGQGKEQYF. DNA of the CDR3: TGTGCCAGCAGCAAACCCGGACAGGGGAAAGAGCAGTACTTC.